This T cell receptor (beta chain) was sequenced during a study of Ad26.COV2.S vaccination and SARS-CoV-2 variants. Overall study context: Donor got 5x10^10 or 1x10^11 viral particles of Ad26.COV2.S. Study-wide points: Total T cell responses were possibly underestimated by TCR breadth and depth analyses.

The treatment denotes: 15 to 20 received Ad26.COV2.S at low or high dose, single or two shots; several received placebo; per-sample allocation not given. On day 63 after the first injection, vaccine and placebo recipients gave samples. This table comes from immunoSEQ multiplex PCR, and its TCRdb copy is limited to in-frame clones, with some not included. Among 300,000 to 350,000 clones, around nine tenths were seen once, and the ten largest hold about 10%. The CDR3 covers 13 residues. Trimming cost V 5 bases and J 5 bases; bases outside gene matches: 3. Looked up from germline, CDR1 is KGHSH and CDR2 is LQKENI. Notes on this clone: Its antigen is undetermined.

The sequence came from a person aged 18-60 years who received the Ad26.COV2.S COVID-19 vaccine or a placebo. Sequences were derived from peripheral blood, sampled in a trial of Ad26.COV2.S vaccine versus placebo. The chain combines TRBV18 with TRBJ2-1; TRBD2 aligns across 7 bases. CDR3 protein: CASSSSGDNEQFF. The CDR3 DNA sequence: TGTGCCAGCTCATCTAGCGGAGACAATGAGCAGTTCTTC. The entire variable domain, with the rest obtained from reference TRBV18 and TRBJ2-1, is as follows: NAGVMQNPRHLVRRRGQEARLRCSPMKGHSHVYWYRQLPEEGLKFMVYLQKENIIDESGMPKERFSAEFPKEGPSILRIQQVVRGDSAAYFCASSSSGDNEQFFGPGTRLTVL.